The present TCR beta chain was sequenced within a study of response to subunit inactivated influenza vaccine. TCRdb re-called the RT-PCR reads through MiXCR, storing one row per CDR3 protein. The sample has 500,000 to 600,000 distinct CDR3 sequences, around 11% seen once. The ends were cut back, 3 bases at V and 6 bases at J, with 18 bases in the middle. The germline gives CDR1 SGHTA, CDR2 FQGNSA. The CDR3 covers 17 residues. This clonotype has a count of ten or more. These data are also associated with another study on T cells expressing NK-cell markers. Per that study: It was by 5'RACE template switching with UMIs that TCR beta cDNA was made. Several experiments confined sorting to alpha-beta TCR T cells with an anti-gamma-delta TCR antibody. About 1.0-8% of CD8+ T cells in about six donors belonged to dominant NKG2C+ clonotypes. The HCMV specificity of the expanded NKG2C+ T cell clones stayed unresolved.

The sequence came from a man aged 50-59 years who received an inactivated influenza vaccine. The specimen comprised PBMCs from blood, sampled on the day of vaccination. V is TRBV7-2 and J is TRBJ1-6, with a possible D match to TRBD1 (5 bases). The DNA of the CDR3 is TGTGCCAGCAGCTTCAGTCCTTTTCGGGGCGGTAATTCACCCCTCCACTTT. It yields the protein CASSFSPFRGGNSPLHF.